These 8 T cell receptor beta chains were sequenced from one sample in a study of Graves' ophthalmopathy and Graves' hyperthyroidism. From RNA, the CDR3 regions of TCR beta chains were amplified and sequenced. First-round RT-PCR employed HTBI primers, with a second-round multiplex PCR after it. TCRdb itself ran the multiplex PCR reads through MiXCR, one entry per CDR3 protein. This sample has about 1.2 million distinct CDR3 sequences, with approximately 35% found just once. The specimen sequenced was peripheral blood or thyroid tissue (not recorded which). All receptors derive from an adult man with Graves' hyperthyroidism.

As to this clonotype: One base away lies a much larger clone, so this may be a sequencing read error. The chain recombines TRBV25-1 with TRBJ2-7; possible D gene TRBD1, 6 bases. The ends were cut back, 7 bases at V and 3 bases at J, with 13 bases in the middle. Germline V gene sequence: CDR1 MGHDK, CDR2 SYGVNS. This CDR3 region has 13 residues. CDR3 region: CASNFGQFYEQYF. CDR3 DNA sequence: TGTGCCAGCAACTTCGGACAGTTCTACGAGCAGTACTTC.

At least ten counts were recorded for this clonotype. The chain couples TRBV13 to TRBJ2-7, with TRBD1 identical over 7 bases. Trimming at V came to 5 bases and at J to 3 bases, leaving 4 bases not matched to a gene. The CDR3 sequence is 13 residues long. Germline V CDR1 and CDR2: PRHDT, FYEKMQ (reference sequence). The CDR3 DNA reads TGTGCCAGCAGCCACCGGACAGGCTACGAGCAGTACTTC. It encodes CASSHRTGYEQYF.

This clonotype came up many times. The chain employs TRBV9 and TRBJ2-5; weak D call: TRBD2 (5 bases). Trimming shortened V by 7 bases and J by 2 bases, and 12 bases separated the two germline ends. Germline V gives CDR1 SGDLS, CDR2 YYNGEE. The CDR3 contains 13 residues. CDR3 sequence (DNA): TGTGCCAGCCTCTCTTGGGAGCAAGAGACCCAGTACTTC. Its translation: CASLSWEQETQYF.

This clonotype was seen many times. The CDR3 DNA follows: TGCGCCAGCAGCCACGGGGGCGAGGGGAATGAAAAACTGTTTTTT. Encoded protein: CASSHGGEGNEKLFF. V gene TRBV4-3 combines with J gene TRBJ1-4, with a tentative D call TRBD1 (6 bases). V dropped 3 bases and J dropped 5 bases, with 13 bases sitting between them. The CDR3 covers 15 residues. Looked up from germline, CDR1 is LGHNA and CDR2 is YSLEER.

The table lists this clonotype with many counts. V is TRBV9 and J is TRBJ2-7; 10 bases agree with TRBD2. The V and J ends lost 2 bases and 6 bases, in that order; junction bases with no gene match: 8. The CDR3 extends over 15 amino acids. CDR1 is SGDLS, CDR2 YYNGEE, per germline. The CDR3 protein is CASSVGAGGPSEQYF. DNA for the CDR3: TGTGCCAGCAGCGTTGGAGCGGGGGGGCCAAGCGAGCAGTACTTC. Full variable domain (outside the CDR3, taken from reference TRBV9 and TRBJ2-7): DSGVTQTPKHLITATGQRVTLRCSPRSGDLSVYWYQQSLDQGLQFLIQYYNGEERAKGNILERFSAQQFPDLHSELNLSSLELGDSALYFCASSVGAGGPSEQYFGPGTRLTVT.

V and J are TRBV29-1 and TRBJ1-2; the D gene is possibly TRBD1 (5 bases). This CDR3 is 10 amino acids long. Germline V gene data show CDR1 as SQVTM and CDR2 as ANQGSEA. V lost 5 bases to trimming and J lost 7 bases, with 8 bases between them. CDR3 sequence (DNA): TGCAGCGTTTTGGGACTTGGCTACACCTTC. Translation: CSVLGLGYTF. The entire variable domain, with the rest obtained from reference TRBV29-1 and TRBJ1-2, is as follows: SAVISQKPSRDICQRGTSLTIQCQVDSQVTMMFWYRQQPGQSLTLIATANQGSEATYESGFVIDKFPISRPNLTFSTLTVSNMSPEDSSIYLCSVLGLGYTFGSGTRLTVV.

This clonotype came up many times. The genes are TRBV5-1 and TRBJ2-7; D gene uncertain. Germline values: CDR1 SGHRS, CDR2 YFSETQ. There are 14 residues in the CDR3. The germline V and J ends were trimmed by 0 bases and 0 bases, with 7 bases remaining between them. This chain's CDR3 is CASSLASASYEQYF. CDR3 bases: TGCGCCAGCAGCTTGGCCAGTGCCTCCTACGAGCAGTACTTC.

This clonotype was picked up a small number of times. The chain joins TRBV7-6 to TRBJ2-2; 11 positions match TRBD1. The CDR3 is 15 residues long. Losses at the gene ends were 6 bases for V and 4 bases for J; bases not matched to a gene: 4. From germline, CDR1 is SGHVS and CDR2 FNYEAQ. CDR3 sequence (DNA): TGTGCCAGCAGGCCCGGGACAGGGGGCACCGGGGAGCTGTTTTTT. It encodes CASRPGTGGTGELFF. The complete variable domain, with remaining parts taken from reference TRBV7-6 and TRBJ2-2, reads GAGVSQSPRYKVTKRGQDVALRCDPISGHVSLYWYRQALGQGPEFLTYFNYEAQQDKSGLPNDRFSAERPEGSISTLTIQRTEQRDSAMYRCASRPGTGGTGELFFGEGSRLTVL.